This TCR beta chain was identified in a study of cytomegalovirus exposure and HLA in healthy donors (dated by TCRdb to between 2016 and 2019). A note on the overall study: An earlier analysis of 587 of the donors reported roughly 300 Gb of sequence data and some 110 million unique TCR beta sequences obtained from around 190 million T cells. An early release covering 550 to 650 HLA-typed donors comprised approximately 290 gigabases of sequencing data and around 85 million unique TCR sequences. A later analysis re-examined previously published TCR beta repertoires from just over 650 donors and added high-resolution HLA genotyping to investigate patterns of TCR occurrence. Typing coverage differed by locus: A, B, C, DRB1 and DQB1 were typed in roughly 620-640 donors, DQA1 in about 550, DPA1 in 606, and DPB1 in roughly 470. In a later genetic analysis, genome-wide SNP genotypes for about 55% of the roughly 700 donors were used, and that subset was treated as a discovery cohort. All discovery cohort repertoires had been generated using a single sequencing platform. The genetic ancestry cluster associated with self-reported Caucasian donors included over 80% of the roughly 360 genotyped donors. Rather than drawing on any new phenotypic data, the later analysis identified candidate immune exposures from TCR beta sequences and the way those sequences occurred across donors. Across around 400 genotyped donors of the cohort, an average of roughly 230,000 unique TCR beta nucleotide sequences per donor were sequenced, and 15% to 20% of those sequences were non-productive. About five DR-DQ haplotypes were treated as single units for association and clustering because of strong linkage in the cohort. The aim of the study was to test whether cataloging public T cell receptors could identify signatures of past pathogen exposure. Using immunosequencing, the study profiled T cell repertoires from about 620 subjects and related those repertoires to cytomegalovirus serostatus. To predict cytomegalovirus infection status, the study combined high-throughput TCR immunosequencing, statistical association of individual TCRs with disease status, and machine learning. Besides the first cohort of 666 subjects, a separate validation cohort made up of roughly 120 different subjects was used. To decide whether each TCR beta V gene segment behaved as functional or pseudogenic, an earlier analysis of 587 of the donors relied on high-throughput TCR beta sequencing. Alongside the repertoire data, information on donor age, sex, ethnicity and CMV serostatus was compiled. HLA typing covered class I and class II loci at four-digit resolution.

General findings and caveats noted by the study authors: In vitro tests confirmed that a few of the cytomegalovirus-associated TCR beta chains recognize cytomegalovirus antigens. It was suggested by the authors that the approach could potentially be generalized to other disease states and immunological phenotypes. Immune exposure information for the cohort was limited to CMV serostatus. Compared with the 666-donor mean, donors in an Asian-associated ancestry cluster had fewer N-insertions in productive TCRs, according to a later genetic analysis. According to a later analysis, parvovirus B19, influenza, CMV and Epstein-Barr virus appeared linked to several top co-occurrence clusters. A further reported finding was that TCR beta sequences accurately predicted the HLA-A and HLA-B alleles for most subjects in the first cohort. A total of fewer than 200 TCR beta chains were listed by the study as associated with cytomegalovirus. Because HLA typing was unavailable for some donors at each locus, only the typed subset was used in association tests. This cohort had only TCR beta chains sequenced, and the lack of alpha or paired-chain data limited which features could be detected. Correlated functional status among segregating V segments might reflect linkage disequilibrium, but an unknown experimental factor could not be ruled out. In a later analysis, around 17,000 TCR beta sequences were associated with specific HLA alleles at a false discovery rate of 0.05. A later analysis found that HLA-associated TCR beta chains were more clonally expanded and had lower generation probabilities than equally common non-associated chains. Some IMGT-functional V segments, including TRBV6-2 and TRBV6-3, could not be distinguished by the 87-base-pair reads and were therefore excluded. While some public TCRs were present in many individuals, most TCR sequences turned up only very rarely across donors. Broadly in line with IMGT annotations, most TCR beta V segments showed up in productive rearrangements about 87% or about 30% of the time in an earlier analysis of 587 of the donors. A later genetic analysis associated a missense DCLRE1C variant with V-gene and J-gene trimming of TCR beta chains, and an independent cohort replicated the association. In a later analysis, the rate of TCR association differed among HLA loci, with DRB1 alleles having the most associated TCRs and HLA-C alleles having the fewest. The earlier analysis of 587 of the donors excluded 15 to 20 rarely observed V segments, including chromosome 9 orphons, because counts were too low. Assigning TCR associations to individual alleles was difficult when HLA alleles, especially DR and DQ, strongly co-occurred. A cluster of highly shared sequence variants was judged likely to represent a technical artifact of the sequencing pipeline. Sequencing depth was assumed to be roughly uniform across donors in the presence/absence analyses, though that assumption may not hold. Most CMV-associated TCR beta chains appeared to be HLA-restricted in a later analysis, and the HLA associations seemed to be driven largely by CMV exposure. In both the original and validation cohorts, the classifier was reported to diagnose cytomegalovirus status with high specificity and sensitivity.

CDR1 and CDR2 are read off the germline V gene as SGHRS and YFSETQ. Including the terminal cysteine and phenylalanine, the CDR3 comprises 14 residues. Just CDR3 DNA is preserved here, 42 bases in frame from base 1. Compared with germline, V lacks 1 base and J lacks 5 bases; bases without a gene match: 4. Notes on this clone: The antigen it recognizes is unknown. Base qualities are not at hand, and no much larger clone is one base apart.

The cohort was made up of approximately 700 healthy bone marrow donors. At the time of sampling, every cohort member was nominally healthy, though immune exposures that went unrecorded were likely present. The donor was CMV seropositive and belonged to the group of 250 to 300 seropositive cohort members. Each donor provided a peripheral blood sample, and peripheral blood mononuclear cells were used for TCR beta sequencing. The Qiagen DNeasy Blood Extraction Kit was used to extract genomic DNA from the blood cell samples. Receptors were amplified or captured by the immunoSEQ multiplex PCR assay. The multiplex PCR relied on a mix of 60 forward primers for TCR Vbeta segments and 13 reverse primers for TCR Jbeta segments. Amplification of the CDR3 region of rearranged TCR beta genes was performed with a multiplex PCR assay on genomic DNA. The Illumina HiSeq System was used to sequence the amplified TCR beta libraries as 87-base-pair reads. Per the source publication's procedure: In a later analysis, some 80 million unique TCR beta chains were counted across the approximately 620 repertoires, and roughly 11 million of these chains were shared by at least two donors. To remove PCR and sequencing errors, raw reads were error-corrected and collapsed into unique sequences using a nearest-neighbor algorithm that merged closely related sequences. Alignment of CDR3 sequences to IMGT reference sequences was used to assign V, D and J gene segments. For a sequence to be retained, a match of at least six nucleotides was required to both a V gene segment and a J gene segment. A rearrangement was called productive if the CDR3 had no stop codons and remained in frame with V and J, and every other rearrangement was called non-productive. CDR3 was defined by IMGT convention, running from the second conserved V-encoded cysteine to the conserved J-encoded phenylalanine. The earlier analysis of about 570 of the donors excluded any sequence lacking an unambiguous match to a single V gene segment. An earlier analysis of about 600 of the donors called V segments functional above 56.7% productive rearrangements and segregating when the between-donor standard deviation exceeded 5%. To diagnose cytomegalovirus status from the catalog of TCR beta chain sequences, a statistical classification framework was built. In a later analysis, V and J genes were assigned by comparing TCR nucleotide sequences against IMGT/GENE-DB human TR gene sequences. In a later analysis, CDR3 sequences and most-parsimonious VDJ recombination scenarios were assigned using the TCRdist pipeline. In a later analysis, every TCR beta chain was defined by the combination of its CDR3 amino acid sequence and its V-gene family, and reads without a unique V-gene family were dropped. A later analysis removed 500 to 650 highly shared, low-generation-probability nucleotide sequences to deal with suspected cross-contamination and a sequencing artifact. In a later analysis, a clonal expansion index for each public chain was calculated from normalized within-repertoire ranks of inferred template counts. In a later analysis, generation probabilities were computed with a VDJ recombination model fitted to out-of-frame rearrangements, and the resulting probabilities were checked against IGoR. In a later analysis, hypergeometric tests were used to score TCR-TCR, TCR-HLA and TCR-CMV co-occurrence, with a repertoire-size bias correction applied to TCR pairs. False discovery rates were estimated in a later analysis by permuting HLA or CMV assignments 20 times. In a later analysis, co-occurring TCRs were grouped using DBSCAN, with TCRdist sequence similarity added in when clustering inside HLA-allele-positive subsets. Repertoires with fewer than 30,000 or more than 120,000 public chains, plus five repertoires with anomalous nucleotide sharing, were excluded from co-occurrence clustering. TCRdb provides this immuneACCESS table in a form limited to in-frame rearrangements. Some clones are lacking; in checked studies, under half of them reflect an unresolved V gene, and why the rest are absent is not known. D and trimming were read from the DNA, whereas the V and J calls and clone size are those reported in that table. The table for this sample lists 150,000 to 200,000 clones; about 79% of them were counted only once. The ten largest clones add up to more than 13% of the sample.

Sequencing was performed on PBMCs. Recombination connected TRBV5-1 to TRBJ1-1, with 8 bases in between that match TRBD1. The clonotype was recovered from a man over 45 in good health and CMV-seropositive. The CDR3 in this case is CASSLQGAQTEAFF. The base sequence is TGCGCCAGCAGCTTGCAGGGGGCGCAAACTGAAGCTTTCTTT. This CDR3, with the reference TRBV5-1 and TRBJ1-1 proteins standing in past its ends, gives the full variable domain KAGVTQTPRYLIKTRGQQVTLSCSPISGHRSVSWYQQTPGQGLQFLFEYFSETQRNKGNFPGRFSGRQFSNSRSEMNVSTLELGDSALYLCASSLQGAQTEAFFGQGTRLTVV.